What follows is one TCR beta chain and its context. What it recognizes is unknown. Germline CDR1 reads SGHTA; CDR2 reads FQGTGA. The CDR3 runs to 17 residues. The data were obtained in a study of T cells expressing NK-cell markers. At the level of the study: Sequencing of TCR beta repertoires drew on sorted CD3+CD56+NKG2C+, CD3+CD56+NKG2C- and CD3+CD56-NKG2C+ T cells.

TCRdb re-called the 5' RACE reads and catalogs CDR3 proteins one per entry, DNA excluded. This sample's clone table lists roughly 350,000 distinct CDR3 sequences. Findings and limits, study-wide: The contribution of dominant NKG2C+ clonotypes to CD8+ T cells in a handful of donors was roughly 1.0-7.0%. A few of the donors also had these clonotypes leading their CD3+CD56-NKG2C+ fraction.

V gene TRBV7-3 combines with J gene TRBJ2-3; absent DNA, TCRdb's TRBD1 call cannot be checked. Sequenced input: blood T cells: a sorted CD56 or NKG2C T cell subset, CD4+ or CD8+ T cells, or bulk PBMC T cells (not recorded which). This receptor was obtained from a man aged 18-70 years in good health. This CDR3 is CASSLTKLWGGTDTQYF.